One and the same sample provided the 8 T cell receptor beta chains below, sequenced in a study of T cell responses to AZD1222 COVID-19 vaccine. Repertoires were generated with immunoSEQ multiplex PCR, while TCRdb's copy carries only in-frame clones and drops some. The sample contains 100,000 or so clones, 85% to 90% of which appear only once. The sample here was peripheral blood, taken on day 0 of AZD1222 vaccination. The receptor set was obtained from an adult in good health.

This chain connects TRBV2 to TRBJ1-2; maybe TRBD1 (5 bases). Germline assignment: CDR1 SNHLY and CDR2 FYNNEI. This CDR3 region has 13 residues. V lost 7 bases and J 7 bases, leaving 16 bases between the germline ends. This chain's CDR3 is CASTRSGGFGYTF. CDR3 in DNA: TGTGCCAGCACCCGATCGGGGGGGTTTGGCTACACCTTC.

The chain joins TRBV7-9 to TRBJ1-2; D not resolved. The CDR3 length is 13 residues. V shed 3 bases and J shed 0 bases, with 5 bases lying between them. The V gene's germline CDR1 is SEHNR and CDR2 FQNEAQ (reference sequence). In DNA form, the CDR3 reads TGTGCCAGCAGCTTTTATTCTAACTATGGCTACACCTTC. This gives the protein CASSFYSNYGYTF.

The gene calls are TRBV2 and TRBJ2-5; the D is unclear. V lost 11 bases and J 4 bases, leaving 20 bases between the germline ends. This CDR3 has 14 residues. Germline V gene lookup returns CDR1 SNHLY and CDR2 FYNNEI. The CDR3 DNA sequence: TGTGCCGCCGGCCCCCGGCGATCGGGAGAGACCCAGTACTTC. It translates to CAAGPRRSGETQYF.

The CDR3 protein is CASSLGPSGRFGTQYF. Here the CDR3 DNA reads TGTGCCAGCAGTTTAGGTCCTAGCGGGAGGTTCGGTACGCAGTATTTT. This chain uses TRBV27 with TRBJ2-3, with 11 bases matching TRBD2. Germline-derived CDR1 and CDR2 are MNHEY and SMNVEV (reference sequence). V dropped 2 bases and J dropped 8; count of bases not matched to a gene: 9. The CDR3 is 16 amino acids.

This chain joins TRBV5-5 and TRBJ1-5; D is unresolved. Germline assignment: CDR1 SGHKS and CDR2 YYEKEE (reference sequence). V shed 1 base and J shed 1 base, with 3 bases lying between them. This CDR3 comprises 13 residues. CDR3 in DNA: TGTGCCAGCAGCTTGAGAAGCAATCAGCCCCAGCATTTT. Its protein is CASSLRSNQPQHF.

J is TRBJ2-5 and V is TRBV28; 8 bases align to TRBD1. Losses at the gene ends were 8 bases for V and 5 bases for J; bases not matched to a gene: 7. The CDR3 is made up of 13 amino acids. Germline V CDR1 and CDR2: MDHEN, SYDVKM. For the CDR3, the DNA is TGTGCCAGCGGACAGGGCTTGTTGGAGACCCAGTACTTC. Its protein product is CASGQGLLETQYF. The full variable domain, with the rest looked up from reference TRBV28 and TRBJ2-5, is DVKVTQSSRYLVKRTGEKVFLECVQDMDHENMFWYRQDPGLGLRLIYFSYDVKMKEKGDIPEGYSVSREKKERFSLILESASTNQTSMYLCASGQGLLETQYFGPGTRLLVL.

The count of this clone is one. The chain recombines TRBV6-2 or TRBV6-3 with TRBJ2-7, with 12 nucleotides matching TRBD2. The CDR3 has 17 residues. V lost 4 bases and J lost 0; bases outside the gene matches: 7. Germline values: CDR1 MNHEY, CDR2 SVGEGT. CDR3 coding DNA: TGTGCCAGCAGTTCCTGGACTAGCGGGACCAGCTCCTACGAGCAGTACTTC. Translated: CASSSWTSGTSSYEQYF.

The chain couples TRBV28 to TRBJ2-1; D might be TRBD1 or TRBD2, each matching 7 bases. The CDR3 sequence is 13 residues long. The germline V gene has CDR1 MDHEN and CDR2 SYDVKM. The germline V and J ends were trimmed by 3 bases and 10 bases, with 13 bases remaining between them. The CDR3 spells CASSLGTAGEQFF. In DNA, the CDR3 is TGTGCCAGCAGTTTGGGGACAGCGGGGGAGCAGTTCTTC.